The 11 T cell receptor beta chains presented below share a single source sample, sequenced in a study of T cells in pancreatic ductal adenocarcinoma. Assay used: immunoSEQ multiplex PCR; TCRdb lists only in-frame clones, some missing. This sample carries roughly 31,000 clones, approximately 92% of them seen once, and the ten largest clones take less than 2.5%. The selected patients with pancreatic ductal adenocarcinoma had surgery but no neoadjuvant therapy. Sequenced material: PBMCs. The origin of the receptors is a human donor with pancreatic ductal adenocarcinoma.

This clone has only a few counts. CDR3: CASSQDATGELFF. The CDR3 DNA reads TGTGCCAGCAGCCAGGACGCCACCGGGGAGCTGTTTTTT. V usage is TRBV6-4 and J usage is TRBJ2-2, with D uncertain. The V end was cut by 6 bases, the J end by 4 bases, with 9 bases between. Germline V gives CDR1 MRHNA, CDR2 SNTAGT. CDR3 size: 13 residues.

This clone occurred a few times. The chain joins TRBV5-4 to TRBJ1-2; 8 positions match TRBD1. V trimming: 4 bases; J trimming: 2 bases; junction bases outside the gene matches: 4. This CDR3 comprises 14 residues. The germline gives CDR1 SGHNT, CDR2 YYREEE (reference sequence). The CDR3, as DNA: TGTGCCAGCAGCCCCAGGACAGGGAACTATGGCTACACCTTC. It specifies CASSPRTGNYGYTF.

CDR3 protein: CASSLTPGQGELFF. DNA of the CDR3: TGTGCCAGCAGCTTAACTCCGGGGCAGGGGGAGCTGTTTTTT. This chain uses TRBV7-2 with TRBJ2-2; tentatively, D is TRBD1 or TRBD2 (5 bases each). The germline V and J ends were trimmed by 2 bases and 8 bases, with 12 bases remaining between them. This CDR3 region has 14 residues. CDR1 and CDR2 from the germline V gene are SGHTA and FQGNSA.

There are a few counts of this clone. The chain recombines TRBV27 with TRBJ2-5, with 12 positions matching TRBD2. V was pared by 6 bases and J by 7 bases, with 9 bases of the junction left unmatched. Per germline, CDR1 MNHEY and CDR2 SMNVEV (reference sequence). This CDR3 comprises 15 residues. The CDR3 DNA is TGTGCCAGCAGCTTCGCTAGCGGGAGGGCCGGGACCCAGTACTTC. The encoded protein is CASSFASGRAGTQYF.

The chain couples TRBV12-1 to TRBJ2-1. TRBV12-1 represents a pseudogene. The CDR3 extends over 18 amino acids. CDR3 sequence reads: CASSTCNLGGVRPYEQFF. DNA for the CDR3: TGTGCCAGCAGCACTTGCAACCTGGGCGGAGTAAGGCCTTATGAGCAGTTCTTC.

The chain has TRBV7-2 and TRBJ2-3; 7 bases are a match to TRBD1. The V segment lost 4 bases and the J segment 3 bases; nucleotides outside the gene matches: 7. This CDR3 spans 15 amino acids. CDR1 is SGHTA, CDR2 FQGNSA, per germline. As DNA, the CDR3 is TGTGCCAGCAGCTCACAGGGGATAGTTACAGATACGCAGTATTTT. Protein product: CASSSQGIVTDTQYF.

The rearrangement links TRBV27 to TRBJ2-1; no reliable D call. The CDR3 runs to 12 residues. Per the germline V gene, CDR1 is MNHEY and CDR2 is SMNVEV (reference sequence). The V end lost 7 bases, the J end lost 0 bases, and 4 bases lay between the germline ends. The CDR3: CASTSSYNEQFF. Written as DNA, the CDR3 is TGTGCCAGCACCTCCTCCTACAATGAGCAGTTCTTC.

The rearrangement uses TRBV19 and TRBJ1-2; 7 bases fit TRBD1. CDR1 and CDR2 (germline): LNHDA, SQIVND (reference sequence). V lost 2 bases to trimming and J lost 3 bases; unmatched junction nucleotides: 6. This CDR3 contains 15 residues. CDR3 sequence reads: CASSITGRGHYGYTF. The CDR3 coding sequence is TGTGCCAGTAGTATAACAGGGAGGGGGCACTATGGCTACACCTTC.

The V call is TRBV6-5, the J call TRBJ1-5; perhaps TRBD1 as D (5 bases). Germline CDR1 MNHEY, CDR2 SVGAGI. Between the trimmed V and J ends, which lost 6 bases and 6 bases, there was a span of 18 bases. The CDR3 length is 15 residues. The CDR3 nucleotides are TGTGCCAGCAGATACCGGGACGAAATCGGTCAGCCCCAGCATTTT. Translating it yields CASRYRDEIGQPQHF.

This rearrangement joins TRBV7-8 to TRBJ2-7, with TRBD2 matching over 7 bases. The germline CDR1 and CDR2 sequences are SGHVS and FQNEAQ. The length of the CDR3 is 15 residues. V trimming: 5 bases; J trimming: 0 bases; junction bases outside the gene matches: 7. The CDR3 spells CASSPVERDSYEQYF. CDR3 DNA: TGTGCCAGCAGCCCAGTTGAGCGGGACTCCTACGAGCAGTACTTC.

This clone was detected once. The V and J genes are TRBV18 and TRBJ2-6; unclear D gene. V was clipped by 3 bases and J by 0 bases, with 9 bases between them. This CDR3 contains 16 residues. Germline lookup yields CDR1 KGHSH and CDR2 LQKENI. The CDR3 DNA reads TGTGCCAGCTCACCTCTGAGCGTCTCTGGGGCCAACGTCCTGACTTTC. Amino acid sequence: CASSPLSVSGANVLTF. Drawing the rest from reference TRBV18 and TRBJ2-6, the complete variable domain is NAGVMQNPRHLVRRRGQEARLRCSPMKGHSHVYWYRQLPEEGLKFMVYLQKENIIDESGMPKERFSAEFPKEGPSILRIQQVVRGDSAAYFCASSPLSVSGANVLTFGAGSRLTVL.